Following are 18 T cell receptor beta chains from one sample sequenced in a study of vaccination and CD4 T cells after COVID-19. As for treatment: 10-day PBMC culture with coronavirus spike peptide pools or control peptides (ViraFEST assay). Oncomine TCR Beta short-read sequencing was applied to DNA from cultured CD4+ T cells. TCRdb re-derived calls from the PCR reads in MiXCR, one entry per CDR3 protein. The data contain several thousand distinct CDR3 sequences, 43% of them singletons. These TCRs are of unknown antigen specificity. The source material was CD4+ T cells from blood, cultured in vitro. Receptors were obtained from a human donor who had recovered from COVID-19.

As for this clonotype: The junction departs from the called germline gene at one end, perhaps through a read error. The chain links TRBV5-1 to TRBJ2-3; 9 bases map to TRBD2. The CDR3 has 16 amino acids. Germline V CDR1 and CDR2: SGHRS, YFSETQ. The CDR3 sequence: CASFKRPGTSTDTQYF. CDR3 sequence (DNA): TGCGCCAGCTTTAAGCGACCCGGGACTAGCACGGATACGCAGTATTTT.

This rearrangement joins TRBV20-1 to TRBJ1-1, with D uncertain. CDR3 length: 13 amino acids. Trimming removed 5 bases from V and 4 bases from J, with 14 bases in between. Germline loops: CDR1 DFQATT, CDR2 SNEGSKA (reference sequence). The CDR3 reads CSAARVAGTEAFF. In DNA form, the CDR3 reads TGCAGTGCTGCCCGGGTAGCAGGCACTGAAGCTTTCTTT.

The chain links TRBV20-1 to TRBJ2-3; D possibly uses TRBD1 or TRBD2 (5 bases each). This CDR3 has 15 residues. CDR1 is DFQATT, CDR2 SNEGSKA, per germline (reference sequence). The V end was cut by 0 bases, the J end by 2 bases, with 12 bases between. The DNA for the CDR3 is TGCAGTGCTAGAGATGCAGGGACCCCCACAGATACGCAGTATTTT. It codes for CSARDAGTPTDTQYF.

The V gene is TRBV20-1, the J gene TRBJ1-2; possible D gene TRBD1, 5 bases. This CDR3 comprises 13 residues. Germline V gene data show CDR1 as DFQATT and CDR2 as SNEGSKA (reference sequence). Trimming took off 5 bases at V and 7 bases at J, with 17 bases between the two ends. The CDR3 coding sequence is TGCAGTGCTGGGCACCTAGGGGATGGTGGCTACACCTTC. Its translation is CSAGHLGDGGYTF.

The chain is built from TRBV6-1 and TRBJ2-1; the D gene could be TRBD1 or TRBD2 (5 bases each). This CDR3 has 14 amino acids. The germline V gene has CDR1 MNHNS and CDR2 SASEGT. V lost 0 bases and J lost 12, with 15 bases in between. CDR3 sequence (DNA): TGTGCCAGCAGTGAAGCGCTGGGGCTCGGAGGGCAGTTCTTC. Protein sequence: CASSEALGLGGQFF.

The chain carries TRBV5-3 and TRBJ1-5; D perhaps matches TRBD1 (6 bases). TRBV5-3 is designated an ORF whose function remains uncertain. The CDR3 has 17 residues. V was shortened by 4 bases and J by 6 bases, with 23 bases between the two germline ends. CDR3 region: CARSHGQKLSLSQPQHF. The CDR3 coding sequence is TGTGCCAGAAGCCATGGACAGAAATTGTCGTTAAGTCAGCCCCAGCATTTT.

This chain connects TRBV6-2 or TRBV6-3 to TRBJ2-7; TRBD1 aligns across 8 bases. V shed 5 bases, J shed 6 bases, and the junction held 6 bases outside the gene matches. The CDR3 is 13 residues long. Germline V gene data show CDR1 as MNHEY and CDR2 as SVGEGT. The CDR3 is CASSRPTGGEQYF. The CDR3 DNA is TGTGCCAGCAGTAGACCTACAGGGGGCGAGCAGTACTTC.

The gene calls are TRBV7-3 and TRBJ1-1; D is unresolved. V was pared by 2 bases and J by 3 bases, with 7 bases between. CDR1 SGHTA and CDR2 FQGTGA come from the germline V gene. The CDR3 consists of 13 residues. CDR3 protein: CASSLSSDTEAFF. The DNA for the CDR3 is TGTGCCAGCAGCTTATCCTCGGACACTGAAGCTTTCTTT. Full variable domain (rest looked up from reference TRBV7-3 and TRBJ1-1): GAGVSQTPSNKVTEKGKYVELRCDPISGHTALYWYRQSLGQGPEFLIYFQGTGAADDSGLPNDRFFAVRPEGSVSTLKIQRTERGDSAVYLCASSLSSDTEAFFGQGTRLTVV.

The table lists this clonotype with a few counts. This sequence joins TRBV6-1 and TRBJ1-5; D might be TRBD1 (6 bases). Germline V CDR1 and CDR2: MNHNS, SASEGT. This CDR3 is built from 18 residues. With 6 bases removed from V and 0 bases from J, the gap between germline ends came to 21 bases. In nucleotides, the CDR3 is TGTGCCAGCAGCAACAGGGATGGGGAATTCCATAGCAATCAGCCCCAGCATTTT. It translates to CASSNRDGEFHSNQPQHF.

This chain links TRBV6-1 with TRBJ2-1; D unclear. CDR1 MNHNS and CDR2 SASEGT come from the germline V gene. Trimming took 5 bases from V and 2 from J, leaving 10 bases between them. The CDR3 loop spans 14 amino acids. CDR3 bases: TGTGCCAGCAGTCCCTTGAGCGCCTACAATGAGCAGTTCTTC. This codes for CASSPLSAYNEQFF.

This clonotype appeared once. V is TRBV11-3 and J is TRBJ2-6; D not resolved. The CDR3 is 20 residues long. Germline CDR1 and CDR2: SGHNT and YENEEA. V shed 0 bases and J shed 0 bases, with 18 bases lying between them. In nucleotides, the CDR3 is TGTGCCAGCAGCTTAGATTTGTGGGCTGACCCCTCCTCTGGGGCCAACGTCCTGACTTTC. Amino acids: CASSLDLWADPSSGANVLTF.

The chain carries TRBV27 and TRBJ2-7; the D gene is possibly TRBD2 (6 bases). Germline CDR1 MNHEY, CDR2 SMNVEV (reference sequence). This CDR3 is built from 14 residues. Deletions cut 3 bases from V and 8 bases from J, with 17 bases between. CDR3 region: CASSFRPGGWQQYF. CDR3 DNA: TGTGCCAGCAGTTTCCGTCCTGGGGGGTGGCAGCAGTACTTC.

The rearrangement links TRBV12-3 or TRBV12-4 to TRBJ1-6, with 8 positions matching TRBD1. The CDR3 loop spans 12 amino acids. The ends lost 3 bases at V and 13 bases at J; junction bases unmatched: 2. The CDR3 coding sequence is TGTGCCAGCAGTTTCCAGGGGGCTCCCCTCCACTTT. The encoded protein is CASSFQGAPLHF.

V usage is TRBV6-2 or TRBV6-3 and J usage is TRBJ1-2; no clear D. Trimming left V 3 bases short and J 5 bases short, with 16 bases between. Germline V gene data show CDR1 as MNHEY and CDR2 as SVGEGT. This CDR3 is 15 amino acids long. The CDR3 DNA reads TGTGCCAGCAGTTATTGGCCGCCCAGGTGGTATGGCTACACCTTC. It encodes CASSYWPPRWYGYTF.

A few counts support this clonotype. The rearrangement uses TRBV27 and TRBJ1-2, with a possible D match to TRBD1 (6 bases). This CDR3 has 14 amino acids. CDR1 is MNHEY and CDR2 is SMNVEV in the germline V gene (reference sequence). The V end lost 6 bases, the J end lost 4 bases, and 15 bases lay between the germline ends. CDR3 residues: CASRRQAGFYGYTF. For the CDR3, the DNA is TGTGCCAGCAGAAGACAGGCCGGGTTCTATGGCTACACCTTC.

The chain employs TRBV2 and TRBJ2-7, with D unclear. Germline V lookup: CDR1 SNHLY, CDR2 FYNNEI. The CDR3 length is 11 residues. V gave up 4 bases and J gave up 4 bases, with 5 bases separating them. The CDR3 loop is CASSVQYEQYF. The CDR3 DNA is TGTGCCAGCAGTGTACAATACGAGCAGTACTTC.

This chain joins TRBV15 and TRBJ1-2; D is perhaps TRBD1 (6 bases). Germline V gene lookup returns CDR1 LNHNV and CDR2 YYDKDF (reference sequence). The CDR3 consists of 15 residues. The V end was cut by 2 bases, the J end by 6 bases, with 16 bases between. The CDR3 spells CATSRPNNGGHGYTF. The CDR3 DNA reads as TGTGCCACCAGCAGACCCAATAATGGGGGGCATGGCTACACCTTC.

The chain employs TRBV18 and TRBJ1-1; D unresolved. Germline V gives CDR1 KGHSH, CDR2 LQKENI. V was trimmed by 3 bases and J by 1 base, leaving 6 bases between them. This CDR3 contains 13 residues. CDR3: CASSPRANTEAFF. The DNA for the CDR3 is TGTGCCAGCTCACCCCGGGCGAACACTGAAGCTTTCTTT.